The entry below gives a single TCR beta chain sequence along with its context. Deletions cut 2 bases from V and 4 bases from J, with 6 bases between. Germline-derived CDR1 and CDR2 are SGHRS and YFSETQ. There are 13 residues in the CDR3. Patients from Seattle were sampled longitudinally, starting during active infection. Original handling: Nucleated cell counts were estimated from reference gene primer amplification. Measured with immunoSEQ multiplex PCR; TCRdb has only the in-frame clones, and not every one. The V and J calls and clone size come from that table; D and trimming were worked out from the DNA. This table has fewer than 200,000 clones, about 90% appearing once. The data are from a study of blood T cell repertoires in COVID-19. As for the study in general: Acute and convalescent COVID-19 specimens originated in the United States, Italy and Spain.

The TCR sequence derives from a man aged 25-45 years with COVID-19, enrolled during active disease. The sequencing sample was made of peripheral blood. The V gene is TRBV5-1, the J gene TRBJ2-2, with D maybe TRBD1 (5 bases). This CDR3 is CASSFGATGELFF. The CDR3 nucleotides are TGCGCCAGCAGCTTTGGGGCCACCGGGGAGCTGTTTTTT.